The 21 T cell receptor beta chains below come from one sample, sequenced in a study of blood T cells in healthy people across ages (dated by TCRdb to about 2015). Libraries were constructed by 5' RACE. The instrument was an Illumina HiSeq 2500. A second PCR of roughly 6 to 11 cycles was run with a J-beta primer mix and a sample-barcoded 5' primer. TCRdb reprocessing: public reads trimmed at Q25 with fastp, clones called with MiXCR, in-frame beta chains kept. CDR3 protein duplicates are merged, each entry listing the most common genes and DNA. Recorded for this sample are roughly 800,000 distinct CDR3 sequences; more than 45% of them occurred a single time. Of the sample, approximately 20% is held by the ten largest clones. The specimen sequenced was blood. These receptors originate from a man aged 30-40 years in good health.

The CDR3 DNA is TGCGCCAGCAGCCCCCAGCGGGGGCCACAAGAGACCCAGTACTTC. Protein: CASSPQRGPQETQYF. V and J are TRBV4-1 and TRBJ2-5, with 8 bases fitting TRBD2. This CDR3 has 15 residues. Germline CDR1 and CDR2: MGHRA and YSYEKL. Losses at the gene ends were 4 bases for V and 2 bases for J; bases not matched to a gene: 6.

The rearrangement uses TRBV6-5 and TRBJ2-3, with TRBD1 as a possible D gene (6 bases). CDR1 and CDR2 (germline): MNHEY, SVGAGI. CDR3 length: 15 residues. With 4 bases removed from V and 1 base from J, the gap between germline ends came to 12 bases. The CDR3: CASSFTGSGTDTQYF. The CDR3 DNA reads TGTGCCAGCAGTTTTACAGGGTCGGGCACAGATACGCAGTATTTT.

The chain is built from TRBV6-1 and TRBJ1-2; 7 bases line up with TRBD1. V shed 10 bases and J 5 bases; nucleotides not matched to a gene: 4. Germline values: CDR1 MNHNS, CDR2 SASEGT. The CDR3 has 11 residues. CDR3 sequence: CATDRFYGYTF. Here the CDR3 DNA reads TGTGCCACGGACAGGTTTTATGGCTACACCTTC.

The rearrangement uses TRBV7-6 and TRBJ2-1, with D tentatively TRBD1 or TRBD2 (6 bases each). This CDR3 contains 16 residues. The ends were cut back, 4 bases at V and 8 bases at J, with 21 bases in the middle. Germline CDR1 SGHVS, CDR2 FNYEAQ. CDR3 sequence: CASSSKSGTRRDEQFF. CDR3 nucleotide sequence: TGTGCCAGCAGCTCCAAATCCGGGACACGGAGGGATGAGCAGTTCTTC.

This chain joins TRBV29-1 and TRBJ1-1, with 7 nucleotides matching TRBD1. The CDR3 contains 17 residues. Germline lookup yields CDR1 SQVTM and CDR2 ANQGSEA. V trimming: 5 bases; J trimming: 4 bases; junction bases outside the gene matches: 19. CDR3 coding DNA: TGCAGCGTTATCACGTTTACAGGGGTGGGTTCGGGCACTGAAGCTTTCTTT. Encoded protein: CSVITFTGVGSGTEAFF. Drawing the rest from reference TRBV29-1 and TRBJ1-1, the complete variable domain is SAVISQKPSRDICQRGTSLTIQCQVDSQVTMMFWYRQQPGQSLTLIATANQGSEATYESGFVIDKFPISRPNLTFSTLTVSNMSPEDSSIYLCSVITFTGVGSGTEAFFGQGTRLTVV.

The chain joins TRBV7-8 to TRBJ2-7; D uncertain. V was trimmed by 5 bases and J by 4 bases, leaving 9 bases between them. Germline CDR1 and CDR2: SGHVS and FQNEAQ. This CDR3 contains 12 residues. As DNA, the CDR3 is TGTGCCAGCAGCAACGTGGCTTACGAGCAGTACTTC. Translation gives CASSNVAYEQYF.

The V and J genes are TRBV29-1 and TRBJ2-4, with D possibly called TRBD1 or TRBD2 (5 bases each). The last part of the DNA fits TRBJ2-7 better; the J call may be wrong. The CDR3 extends over 14 amino acids. Germline lookup yields CDR1 SQVTM and CDR2 ANQGSEA. The CDR3 reads CSVVLRGPNYEQYF. For the CDR3, the DNA is TGCAGCGTTGTTTTACGGGGACCTAACTACGAGCAGTACTTC.

Only a few counts were recorded for this clonotype. The CDR3 sequence is CASSEYYSNYGYTF. The CDR3 coding sequence is TGTGCCAGCAGTGAATACTACAGCAACTATGGCTACACCTTC. This chain links TRBV25-1 with TRBJ1-2; D gene unclear. Germline CDR1 and CDR2: MGHDK and SYGVNS. V lost 0 bases and J 2 bases, leaving 7 bases between the germline ends. The CDR3 runs 14 residues.

This clonotype has just one count. The gene calls are TRBV3-1 and TRBJ2-5; 7 bases are a match to TRBD1. V was pared by 4 bases and J by 5 bases, with 7 bases of the junction left unmatched. The CDR3 extends over 14 amino acids. Per germline, CDR1 LGHDT and CDR2 YNNKEL (reference sequence). CDR3 protein: CASSPNRGWETQYF. As DNA, the CDR3 is TGTGCCAGCAGCCCCAACAGGGGTTGGGAGACCCAGTACTTC.

This clonotype was detected only a few times. The chain joins TRBV11-2 to TRBJ2-1; 11 bases align to TRBD2. J was trimmed by 9 bases and V by 5 bases; bases with no gene match: 12. From germline, CDR1 is SGHAT and CDR2 FQNNGV. This CDR3 comprises 16 residues. CDR3 region: CASSTGGTSGGGEQFF. CDR3 bases: TGTGCCAGCAGCACCGGTGGGACTAGCGGAGGGGGTGAGCAGTTCTTC.

The chain combines TRBV9 with TRBJ2-1, with 12 positions matching TRBD2. Germline CDR1 is SGDLS and CDR2 is YYNGEE. This CDR3 is 16 amino acids long. V shed 4 bases and J 9 bases; nucleotides not matched to a gene: 11. CDR3 DNA sequence: TGTGCCAGCAGCCTGCGACTAGCGGGGGAGGGCGGTGAGCAGTTCTTC. Its protein product is CASSLRLAGEGGEQFF.

This rearrangement joins TRBV11-2 to TRBJ2-1; D might be TRBD2 (6 bases). V was pared by 2 bases and J by 4 bases, with 15 bases between. The CDR3 spans 16 residues. Germline lookup yields CDR1 SGHAT and CDR2 FQNNGV. Here the CDR3 DNA reads TGTGCCAGCAGCTTATATCCTCCGGGGGTTTACAATGAGCAGTTCTTC. This translates into CASSLYPPGVYNEQFF.

The gene calls are TRBV7-2 and TRBJ2-7; D possibly matches TRBD1 or TRBD2 (5 bases each). The CDR3 totals 16 residues. CDR1 and CDR2 (germline): SGHTA, FQGNSA. The ends were cut back, 3 bases at V and 3 bases at J, with 18 bases in the middle. CDR3 region: CASSLGRDLLVYEQYF. CDR3 DNA: TGTGCCAGCAGCTTGGGACGGGACCTCCTGGTCTACGAGCAGTACTTC.

The chain recombines TRBV28 with TRBJ2-4, with D maybe TRBD1 (6 bases). Trimming took 5 bases from V and 1 from J, leaving 12 bases between them. Looked up from germline, CDR1 is MDHEN and CDR2 is SYDVKM. The CDR3 covers 15 residues. CDR3 coding DNA: TGTGCCAGCAGTCCCTTTCAGGGGGCCAAAAACATTCAGTACTTC. Translating it yields CASSPFQGAKNIQYF.

The genes are TRBV6-2 or TRBV6-3 and TRBJ1-1; 8 bases map to TRBD1. J lost 0 bases, V lost 8 bases, and 5 bases had no gene match. The germline CDR1 and CDR2 sequences are MNHEY and SVGEGT. This CDR3 is built from 14 residues. CDR3 nucleotide sequence: TGTGCCAGCGAGGACAGGGCCCTGAACACTGAAGCTTTCTTT. Its translation: CASEDRALNTEAFF.

J is TRBJ2-1 and V is TRBV20-1; TRBD2 aligns across 9 bases. Germline CDR1 reads DFQATT; CDR2 reads SNEGSKA (reference sequence). The CDR3 spans 14 residues. The V segment lost 3 bases and the J segment 7 bases; nucleotides outside the gene matches: 7. The CDR3 region has the DNA TGCAGTGCTAGGGAAATAGCGGGGGTGAATGAGCAGTTCTTC. Its translation: CSAREIAGVNEQFF.

The chain employs TRBV20-1 and TRBJ2-1; TRBD1 aligns across 10 bases. The CDR3 loop spans 15 amino acids. Germline values: CDR1 DFQATT, CDR2 SNEGSKA (reference sequence). The ends lost 3 bases at V and 6 bases at J; junction bases unmatched: 8. The CDR3 DNA sequence: TGCAGTGCTAGGGCCGGGACAGGGGCAGCCAATGAGCAGTTCTTC. This gives the protein CSARAGTGAANEQFF.

The J gene is TRBJ2-1, the V gene TRBV9; possibly TRBD2 for D (5 bases). Germline V gene sequence: CDR1 SGDLS, CDR2 YYNGEE. The CDR3 length is 13 residues. V was shortened by 7 bases and J by 10 bases, with 18 bases between the two germline ends. CDR3 DNA: TGTGCCAGCTCAAGCGGCCTAGATAGGGAGCAGTTCTTC. Its protein product is CASSSGLDREQFF.

The chain has TRBV20-1 and TRBJ2-1; TRBD2 aligns across 16 bases. Per the germline V gene, CDR1 is DFQATT and CDR2 is SNEGSKA (reference sequence). V was pared by 6 bases and J by 6 bases, with 14 bases of the junction left unmatched. This CDR3 contains 18 residues. The CDR3 region is CSAPSGTSGRAYRNEQFF. The CDR3 DNA is TGCAGTGCCCCCTCCGGGACTAGCGGGAGGGCATATCGCAATGAGCAGTTCTTC.

The rearrangement joins TRBV28 to TRBJ2-5; a weak D match, TRBD2 (5 bases). From germline, CDR1 is MDHEN and CDR2 SYDVKM. The V and J ends lost 3 bases and 2 bases respectively, with 13 bases between them. This CDR3 contains 15 residues. The CDR3 sequence is CASSFGELTQETQYF. The DNA of the CDR3 is TGTGCCAGCAGTTTTGGGGAGTTGACGCAAGAGACCCAGTACTTC.

This clonotype appeared a single time. This sequence joins TRBV20-1 and TRBJ2-7; D might be TRBD2 (5 bases). Germline V CDR1 and CDR2: DFQATT, SNEGSKA (reference sequence). V dropped 5 bases and J dropped 4 bases, with 9 bases sitting between them. The CDR3 is 11 residues long. The CDR3 coding sequence is TGCAGTGCTTTGAGGGAATACGAGCAGTACTTC. This gives the protein CSALREYEQYF.